This T cell receptor (beta chain) emerged from a study of T-cell reconstitution after alpha-beta-depleted transplantation in children. This clonotype was picked up a small number of times. Trimming took 0 bases from V and 5 from J, leaving 10 bases between them. This CDR3 contains 14 residues. Germline CDR1 and CDR2: LNHNV and YYDKDF (reference sequence). Unique molecular identifiers were used to barcode this TCRbeta library. TCRdb reprocessed the PCR reads via MiXCR and lists one record per CDR3 protein. This table holds some 460,000 distinct CDR3 sequences, around 15% found once. This clonotype originated in a boy younger than two who had a stem cell transplant for Wiskott-Aldrich syndrome, so the T cells may come from the graft donor. The genes are TRBV15 and TRBJ2-5; D ambiguous. The specimen was PBMCs, mostly from graft donor cells, collected 360 days after TCRalphabeta/CD19-depleted stem cell transplant. The CDR3 loop reads CATSRERVKETQYF. CDR3 bases: TGTGCCACCAGCAGAGAAAGGGTAAAGGAGACCCAGTACTTC.